Sequencing of this T cell receptor (beta chain) was carried out in a study of a mutant IDH1 vaccine in newly diagnosed glioma. Assay: immunoSEQ multiplex PCR; the TCRdb copy retains only in-frame clones and omits some. Altogether fewer than 15,000 clones are present, roughly 79% being singletons, with the ten largest covering about 4.2%. Remarks on this clone: The antigen remains unidentified.

The CDR3 totals 17 residues. Germline values: CDR1 SGHAT, CDR2 FQNNGV. V was pared by 6 bases and J by 0 bases, with 15 bases between. Time point described: week 47, end of study. Each vaccine dose was 300 ug of mutant IDH1 20-mer peptide, with topical imiquimod. The sequencing here drew on PBMCs, taken from a glioma patient whose treatment included an IDH1 peptide vaccine. The V gene is TRBV11-2, the J gene TRBJ2-6, with D perhaps TRBD1 or TRBD2 (6 bases each). The clonotype was recovered from a woman aged 40 to 50 with glioma. The CDR3 sequence: CASSGGPSVSGANVLTF. The CDR3, as DNA: TGTGCCAGCAGTGGGGGGCCCTCCGTCTCTGGGGCCAACGTCCTGACTTTC.